These T cell receptor beta chains were read from a single sample in a study of post-analysis software for immune sequencing data. TCRdb re-called the PCR reads with MiXCR, one entry per CDR3 protein. The repertoire holds 820,000 or so distinct CDR3 sequences, around 53% seen once, with approximately 4.2% in the top ten. Sequencing was carried out using blood. These receptors all stem from a girl aged 10-17 years with multiple sclerosis. The CDR3 runs from the conserved cysteine through the conserved F or W. A D gene is named only where the DNA matches it firmly. A row's size may be missing; if present it is once, few, many or a size class.

J gene,V gene,clone size,D gene,CDR3 protein,CDR3 DNA
TRBJ1-2,TRBV3-1,few,NA,CASSQVEGPNYGYTF,TGTGCCAGCAGCCAAGTGGAGGGGCCAAACTATGGCTACACCTTC
TRBJ1-1,TRBV9,few,NA,CASSVSVFRGKNTEAFF,TGTGCCAGCAGCGTATCGGTTTTTCGGGGGAAGAACACTGAAGCTTTCTTT
TRBJ2-7,TRBV7-9,NA,NA,CASSPDPAGFAYEQYF,TGTGCCAGCAGCCCAGACCCCGCGGGATTCGCCTACGAGCAGTACTTC
TRBJ2-3,TRBV5-6,few,TRBD2,CASSIGLATDTQYF,TGTGCCAGCAGCATCGGACTAGCGACAGATACGCAGTATTTT
TRBJ2-7,TRBV20-1,NA,NA,CSARTVRFEQYF,TGCAGTGCCAGGACGGTGAGGTTCGAGCAGTACTTC
TRBJ1-6,TRBV20-1,NA,NA,CSARRGDSPLHF,TGCAGTGCTAGGAGGGGAGATTCACCCCTCCACTTT
TRBJ2-7,TRBV3-1,NA,TRBD2,CASSQVPFGAGVGEQYF,TGTGCCAGCAGCCAAGTCCCGTTCGGGGCGGGAGTAGGTGAGCAGTACTTC
TRBJ2-7,TRBV12-5,NA,TRBD2,CASGISGRSYEQYF,TGTGCTAGTGGTATAAGCGGGAGGAGTTACGAGCAGTACTTC
TRBJ2-1,TRBV2,NA,NA,CASSVEDYNEQFF,TGTGCCAGCAGTGTAGAAGACTACAATGAGCAGTTCTTC
TRBJ2-3,TRBV10-3,once,TRBD2,CAISGSTSPSTDTQYF,TGTGCCATCAGTGGCTCGACTAGCCCCAGCACAGATACGCAGTATTTT
TRBJ2-1,TRBV5-1,NA,TRBD2,CASRPGHSGGVYNEQFF,TGCGCCAGCAGGCCGGGACATAGCGGGGGGGTCTACAATGAGCAGTTCTTC
TRBJ1-2,TRBV6-5,NA,NA,CASTWTAGGFYGYTF,TGTGCCAGCACCTGGACAGCCGGAGGCTTCTATGGCTACACCTTC
TRBJ1-2,TRBV7-9,NA,TRBD1,CASSPRDRGVEGYTF,TGTGCCAGCAGCCCGCGGGACAGGGGAGTTGAAGGCTACACCTTC
TRBJ2-3,TRBV15,NA,NA,CATSSPKKYTDTQYF,TGTGCCACCAGCAGTCCCAAGAAGTACACAGATACGCAGTATTTT
TRBJ2-1,TRBV7-2,few,NA,CASSLEAGASNEQFF,TGTGCCAGCAGCTTAGAGGCAGGGGCCTCCAATGAGCAGTTCTTC
TRBJ2-7,TRBV20-1,few,TRBD1,CSARVRDRETDEQYF,TGCAGTGCTAGAGTGCGGGACAGGGAAACGGACGAGCAGTACTTC
TRBJ2-7,TRBV5-1,NA,TRBD1,CASSRRPGTGFNEQYF,TGCGCCAGCAGCAGACGGCCCGGGACAGGGTTTAACGAGCAGTACTTC
TRBJ2-3,TRBV7-9,NA,TRBD2,CACSSGLAGLTDTQYF,TGTGCCTGCAGCTCAGGACTAGCGGGACTCACAGATACGCAGTATTTT
TRBJ1-1,TRBV7-9,few,NA,CASSMTAVGTEAFF,TGTGCCAGCAGCATGACGGCCGTGGGCACTGAAGCTTTCTTT
TRBJ1-6,TRBV4-1,NA,NA,CASSQDMIGGRTHNSPLHF,TGCGCCAGCAGCCAAGATATGATTGGCGGGCGGACGCATAATTCACCCCTCCACTTT
TRBJ2-1,TRBV7-2,few,NA,CASSLARRQEQFF,TGTGCCAGCAGCTTAGCGCGGAGGCAGGAGCAGTTCTTC
TRBJ2-1,TRBV5-1,few,NA,CASSIDRWGNNEQFF,TGCGCCAGCAGCATCGACAGGTGGGGGAACAATGAGCAGTTCTTC
TRBJ2-3,TRBV20-1,NA,NA,CSAPRGDRTDTQYF,TGCAGTGCTCCTCGGGGGGACAGAACAGATACGCAGTATTTT
TRBJ2-5,TRBV6-5,once,NA,CASSYRGPQETQYF,TGTGCCAGCAGTTACCGAGGGCCGCAAGAGACCCAGTACTTC
TRBJ2-7,TRBV10-3,few,TRBD1,CAINGQGVNEQYF,TGTGCCATCAACGGACAGGGGGTGAACGAGCAGTACTTC
TRBJ2-7,TRBV29-1,NA,NA,CSVEVPRGYEQYF,TGCAGCGTTGAGGTCCCCAGAGGCTACGAGCAGTACTTC
TRBJ2-6,TRBV5-1,NA,NA,CASSLANRTTAGANVLTF,TGCGCCAGCAGCTTGGCCAATCGGACAACGGCTGGGGCCAACGTCCTGACTTTC
TRBJ1-6,TRBV12-3/TRBV12-4,NA,NA,CASSLQGNNSPLHF,TGTGCCAGCAGTTTACAGGGGAATAATTCACCCCTCCACTTT
TRBJ1-1,TRBV5-6,NA,NA,CASSFRALIGTEAFF,TGTGCCAGCAGCTTTCGGGCGCTAATTGGCACTGAAGCTTTCTTT
TRBJ2-2,TRBV12-3/TRBV12-4,NA,NA,CASRFQNTGELFF,TGTGCCAGCAGGTTCCAAAACACCGGGGAGCTGTTTTTT
TRBJ1-1,TRBV4-2,NA,NA,CASSQGAVFEAFF,TGTGCCAGCAGCCAAGGGGCCGTCTTTGAAGCTTTCTTT
TRBJ2-5,TRBV18,NA,NA,CASSPHRQLEQYF,TGTGCCAGCTCACCACATAGACAGTTGGAGCAGTACTTC
TRBJ2-7,TRBV2,few,TRBD1,CASSGLSGQGTGEQYF,TGTGCCAGCAGTGGCCTCTCGGGACAGGGAACGGGCGAGCAGTACTTC
TRBJ2-7,TRBV13,NA,TRBD2,CASSFAAGGPSYNEQYF,TGTGCCAGCAGCTTTGCAGCGGGAGGGCCATCCTACAATGAGCAGTACTTC
TRBJ2-7,TRBV7-3,few,TRBD1,CASSFSRGPYEQYF,TGTGCCAGCAGCTTCTCCAGGGGGCCCTACGAGCAGTACTTC
TRBJ2-1,TRBV5-1,few,NA,CASSLRQASYNEQFF,TGCGCCAGCAGCTTGAGGCAGGCCTCCTACAATGAGCAGTTCTTC
TRBJ1-1,TRBV6-6,NA,TRBD1,CASSYQRTGGGTEAFF,TGTGCCAGCAGTTACCAACGAACAGGGGGGGGCACTGAAGCTTTCTTT
TRBJ2-7,TRBV12-3/TRBV12-4,NA,TRBD1,CASSPGTGENYEQYF,TGTGCCAGCAGCCCTGGGACAGGGGAGAACTACGAGCAGTACTTC
TRBJ2-5,TRBV3-1,few,NA,CASSRKGGREETQYF,TGTGCCAGCAGCCGCAAAGGCGGCAGGGAAGAGACCCAGTACTTC
TRBJ2-3,TRBV5-1,NA,NA,CASSLGPPMDTQYF,TGCGCCAGCAGCTTAGGACCACCGATGGATACGCAGTATTTT
TRBJ2-5,TRBV5-1,few,NA,CASSKSRGEETQYF,TGCGCCAGCAGCAAGTCCAGGGGGGAAGAGACCCAGTACTTC
TRBJ1-2,TRBV5-4,NA,NA,CASSRAGHSNYGYTF,TGTGCCAGCAGCCGGGCGGGACATTCTAACTATGGCTACACCTTC
TRBJ2-3,TRBV6-4,once,TRBD2,CASSDGRGGGTDTQYF,TGTGCCAGCAGTGACGGGCGGGGGGGCGGCACAGATACGCAGTATTTT
TRBJ2-1,TRBV20-1,NA,TRBD2,CSANQRASGDNEQFF,TGCAGTGCTAACCAACGGGCTAGCGGAGACAATGAGCAGTTCTTC
TRBJ2-5,TRBV18,NA,TRBD1,CASSLRQGAKETQYF,TGTGCCAGCTCTCTCCGTCAGGGGGCGAAAGAGACCCAGTACTTC
TRBJ2-7,TRBV15,few,TRBD1,CATTRDRPYEQYF,TGTGCCACCACCCGGGACAGACCGTACGAGCAGTACTTC
TRBJ1-2,TRBV20-1,NA,NA,CSAPRGAYGYTF,TGCAGTGCTCCCAGGGGCGCCTATGGCTACACCTTC
TRBJ2-3,TRBV5-8,NA,NA,CASRHRVTDTQYF,TGTGCCAGCAGACACAGGGTCACAGATACGCAGTATTTT
TRBJ1-2,TRBV6-5,NA,NA,CASSYSSRTYGYTF,TGTGCCAGCAGTTACTCGTCCAGAACCTATGGCTACACCTTC
TRBJ2-3,TRBV5-1,once,NA,CASSGAYGTDTQYF,TGCGCCAGCAGCGGGGCCTACGGGACAGATACGCAGTATTTT
TRBJ2-7,TRBV6-5,NA,TRBD2,CASSFRGGNSEQYF,TGTGCCAGCAGTTTCCGGGGAGGGAACTCGGAGCAGTACTTC
TRBJ2-5,TRBV5-1,NA,NA,CASSLWQDQETQYF,TGCGCCAGCAGCTTGTGGCAGGACCAAGAGACCCAGTACTTC
TRBJ1-2,TRBV19,NA,TRBD1,CASKQGAAGNYGYTF,TGTGCCAGCAAACAGGGGGCCGCGGGTAACTATGGCTACACCTTC
TRBJ2-7,TRBV7-9,NA,TRBD1,CASSPGGKREQYF,TGTGCCAGCAGCCCAGGGGGAAAACGCGAGCAGTACTTC
TRBJ2-5,TRBV20-1,few,NA,CSAFTSSQETQYF,TGCAGTGCTTTCACTAGCTCCCAAGAGACCCAGTACTTC
TRBJ1-4,TRBV6-1,once,NA,CASSEEKGKQEKLFF,TGTGCCAGCAGTGAAGAAAAGGGGAAGCAAGAAAAACTGTTTTTT
TRBJ2-1,TRBV7-9,once,TRBD2,CASSLGGGPLNEQFF,TGTGCCAGCAGCTTAGGGGGAGGGCCCCTCAATGAGCAGTTCTTC
TRBJ2-1,TRBV5-1,NA,TRBD2,CASSVSWESTGGEFF,TGCGCCAGCAGCGTTTCTTGGGAAAGCACCGGGGGGGAGTTCTTC
TRBJ2-2,TRBV11-2,NA,TRBD1,CASSLSEHGQGNTGELFF,TGTGCCAGCAGCTTATCTGAGCATGGACAGGGTAACACCGGGGAGCTGTTTTTT